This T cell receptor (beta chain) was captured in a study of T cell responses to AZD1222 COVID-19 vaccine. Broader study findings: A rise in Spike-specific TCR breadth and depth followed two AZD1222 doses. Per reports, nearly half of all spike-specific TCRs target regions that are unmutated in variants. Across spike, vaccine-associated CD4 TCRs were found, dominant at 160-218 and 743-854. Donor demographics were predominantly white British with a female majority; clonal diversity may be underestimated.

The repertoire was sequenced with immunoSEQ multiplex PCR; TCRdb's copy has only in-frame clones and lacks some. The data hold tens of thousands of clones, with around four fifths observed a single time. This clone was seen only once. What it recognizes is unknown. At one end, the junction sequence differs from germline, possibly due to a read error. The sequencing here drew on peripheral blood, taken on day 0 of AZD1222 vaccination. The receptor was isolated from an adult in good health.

CDR3 nucleotides: TGTGCCAGCAGTCCCGGGCCCAACATCGGGGAGCTGTTTTTT. As protein: CASSPGPNIGELFF. The chain has TRBV7-7 and TRBJ2-2; D gene uncertain. There are 14 residues in the CDR3. In germline, CDR1 is SSHAT, CDR2 FNYEAQ (reference sequence). Complete variable domain (other parts from reference TRBV7-7 and TRBJ2-2): GAGVSQSPRYKVTKRGQDVTLRCDPISSHATLYWYQQALGQGPEFLTYFNYEAQPDKSGLPSDRFSAERPEGSISTLTIQRTEQRDSAMYRCASSPGPNIGELFFGEGSRLTVL.